The 25 T cell receptor beta chains listed next were all sequenced from one sample in a study of cytomegalovirus exposure and HLA in healthy donors. The PCR used 60 Vbeta and 13 Jbeta primers. TCRdb's copy holds only in-frame clones and misses some; the assay was immunoSEQ multiplex PCR. The sample holds 120,000 or so clones, 70% to 85% seen once. Sequenced: PBMCs. The receptors originated from a man aged 40-49 years in good health and CMV-seropositive.

This clone has a handful of counts. The CDR3 reads CAWSPDRGTAGYTF. In DNA, the CDR3 is TGTGCCTGGAGTCCGGACAGGGGGACGGCTGGCTACACCTTC. The V gene is TRBV30, the J gene TRBJ1-2, with 10 positions matching TRBD1. The germline V gene has CDR1 GTSNPN and CDR2 SVGIG (reference sequence). V was clipped by 2 bases and J by 7 bases; unmatched bases: 7. The CDR3 sequence is 14 residues long.

The chain carries TRBV25-1 and TRBJ2-3, with 8 bases matching TRBD2. Trimming at V came to 4 bases and at J to 4 bases, leaving 10 bases not matched to a gene. Germline values: CDR1 MGHDK, CDR2 SYGVNS. CDR3 length equals 16 residues. CDR3 coding DNA: TGTGCCAGCAGTGCCTGGGAGCGGGAGTTCGCAGATACGCAGTATTTT. Translating it yields CASSAWEREFADTQYF.

V and J are TRBV5-1 and TRBJ2-3, with TRBD2 matching over 7 bases. J lost 1 base, V lost 8 bases, and 19 bases had no gene match. Germline CDR1 SGHRS, CDR2 YFSETQ. This CDR3 is built from 18 residues. CDR3 nucleotides: TGCGCCAGTAGGGGCTTCAGGCAATGGCTAGCGGGCACAGATACGCAGTATTTT. Translated, it gives CASRGFRQWLAGTDTQYF.

The chain couples TRBV4-2 to TRBJ2-1; TRBD2 matches at 7 bases. This CDR3 is 13 amino acids long. The V gene end was trimmed by 10 bases and the J gene end by 5 bases; junction bases not matched to a gene: 8. The germline V gene encodes CDR1 LGHNA and CDR2 YNFKEQ. CDR3 nucleotides: TGTGCCACCTTCCGGGACTACGACAATGAGCAGTTCTTC. Translation gives CATFRDYDNEQFF.

The count of this clone is one. This rearrangement joins TRBV4-1 to TRBJ2-7; weak D call: TRBD2 (6 bases). The V gene lost 1 base and the J gene lost 2 bases, with 12 bases spanning the gap. Per germline, CDR1 MGHRA and CDR2 YSYEKL. The CDR3 has 15 amino acids. CDR3 sequence: CASSQGPGVTYEQYF. The CDR3 region has the DNA TGCGCCAGCAGCCAAGGTCCGGGAGTCACCTACGAGCAGTACTTC.

V and J are TRBV25-1 and TRBJ2-2; 10 bases line up with TRBD1. The trim removed 9 bases at V and 3 bases at J, leaving 4 bases unmatched. CDR1 and CDR2 (germline): MGHDK, SYGVNS. The CDR3 is 14 amino acids. The CDR3 spells CASSGTGDTGELFF. CDR3 sequence (DNA): TGTGCCAGTTCCGGGACAGGGGACACCGGGGAGCTGTTTTTT.

The CDR3 loop is CASSYAHNEQFF. The CDR3 DNA follows: TGTGCCAGCAGTTACGCGCACAATGAGCAGTTCTTC. The chain links TRBV6-5 to TRBJ2-1; D is undetermined. The CDR3 runs to 12 residues. CDR1 is MNHEY and CDR2 is SVGAGI in the germline V gene. Trimming stripped 2 bases from V and 5 bases from J, with 4 bases between.

The V gene is TRBV2, the J gene TRBJ2-1, with D tentatively TRBD1 (5 bases). The germline V gene has CDR1 SNHLY and CDR2 FYNNEI. The germline V and J ends were trimmed by 9 bases and 4 bases, with 13 bases remaining between them. This CDR3 contains 13 residues. The CDR3 region is CASRLSGYNEQFF. Written as DNA, the CDR3 is TGTGCCAGTCGCCTCTCAGGGTACAATGAGCAGTTCTTC.

The rearrangement uses TRBV7-2 and TRBJ2-5; 7 bases fit TRBD1. The V segment lost 2 bases and the J segment 2 bases; nucleotides outside the gene matches: 5. Germline CDR1 SGHTA, CDR2 FQGNSA. The CDR3 length is 15 residues. The CDR3 loop reads CASSLHGTVQETQYF. The CDR3 DNA reads as TGTGCCAGCAGCTTACACGGGACAGTTCAAGAGACCCAGTACTTC.

The chain employs TRBV19 and TRBJ1-1; 11 bases match TRBD1. The CDR3 covers 14 residues. V lost 6 bases, J lost 4 bases, and 4 bases stayed unmatched. Germline CDR1 and CDR2: LNHDA and SQIVND (reference sequence). The CDR3 protein is CASSRDRGSTEAFF. The CDR3 DNA sequence: TGTGCCAGTAGCCGGGACAGGGGGAGCACTGAAGCTTTCTTT.

This clone was found once. The V gene is TRBV10-2, the J gene TRBJ2-2, with 7 positions matching TRBD1. This CDR3 region has 15 residues. J lost 3 bases, V lost 7 bases, and 8 bases had no gene match. Germline values: CDR1 WSHSY, CDR2 SAAADI. In nucleotides, the CDR3 is TGCGCCAGCACCATAGACAGGGCCTACACCGGGGAGCTGTTTTTT. Protein: CASTIDRAYTGELFF.

In its sample, this clone was seen once. The chain couples TRBV7-9 to TRBJ1-4; unclear D gene. The CDR3 has 15 residues. The ends were cut back, 3 bases at V and 0 bases at J, with 8 bases in the middle. CDR1 is SEHNR and CDR2 is FQNEAQ in the germline V gene (reference sequence). CDR3 DNA: TGTGCCAGCAGCTTGAGGGTTTCAACTAATGAAAAACTGTTTTTT. Amino acids: CASSLRVSTNEKLFF.

The rearrangement uses TRBV23-1 and TRBJ2-1; 12 nucleotides align to TRBD2. TRBV23-1 is an ORF, and what it does is uncertain. The CDR3 covers 19 residues. The trim removed 0 bases at V and 7 bases at J, leaving 13 bases unmatched. The CDR3 spells CASSQSWTSGARTRNEQFF. The CDR3 nucleotides read TGCGCCAGCAGTCAATCTTGGACTAGCGGGGCCCGGACTCGAAATGAGCAGTTCTTC.

This rearrangement joins TRBV14 to TRBJ1-1, with D hard to call. This CDR3 is 14 amino acids long. The V end lost 1 base, the J end lost 1 base, and 7 bases lay between the germline ends. CDR1 is SGHDN, CDR2 FVKESK, per germline. CDR3 residues: CASSQGPGNTEAFF. Written as DNA, the CDR3 is TGTGCCAGCAGCCAAGGCCCGGGGAACACTGAAGCTTTCTTT.

This clone was seen only a few times. This CDR3 is CASSEPGTRGYTF. CDR3 in DNA: TGTGCCAGCAGTGAACCAGGGACTCGTGGCTACACCTTC. The chain has TRBV6-1 and TRBJ1-2; possibly TRBD1 for D (5 bases). Germline CDR1 reads MNHNS; CDR2 reads SASEGT. Trimming pared 2 bases from V and 7 bases from J, leaving 11 bases between. CDR3 length: 13 residues.

The sample holds one count of this clone. V usage is TRBV28 and J usage is TRBJ2-5; 10 nucleotides agree with TRBD2. Trimming at V came to 3 bases and at J to 3 bases, leaving 10 bases not matched to a gene. Germline V CDR1 and CDR2: MDHEN, SYDVKM. The CDR3 length is 17 residues. CDR3 residues: CASSFTKWTSGEETQYF. The CDR3 nucleotides read TGTGCCAGCAGTTTCACCAAATGGACTAGCGGAGAAGAGACCCAGTACTTC.

The chain couples TRBV30 to TRBJ1-1, with a weak D call TRBD1 (6 bases). CDR1 is GTSNPN and CDR2 is SVGIG in the germline V gene (reference sequence). The CDR3 spans 14 residues. V lost 4 bases and J 1 base, leaving 13 bases between the germline ends. The CDR3 here is CAWTPGHGNTEAFF. The CDR3 DNA sequence: TGTGCCTGGACACCGGGACATGGGAACACTGAAGCTTTCTTT.

The J gene is TRBJ2-7, the V gene TRBV28; D is uncertain. The germline V and J ends were trimmed by 6 bases and 7 bases, with 13 bases remaining between them. CDR3 length: 12 residues. Germline V CDR1 and CDR2: MDHEN, SYDVKM. In DNA, the CDR3 is TGTGCCAGCAGCAGTGACCCCGGGGAGCAGTACTTC. Amino acids: CASSSDPGEQYF. Filled out from reference TRBV28 and TRBJ2-7, the complete variable domain reads DVKVTQSSRYLVKRTGEKVFLECVQDMDHENMFWYRQDPGLGLRLIYFSYDVKMKEKGDIPEGYSVSREKKERFSLILESASTNQTSMYLCASSSDPGEQYFGPGTRLTVT.

V is TRBV2 and J is TRBJ2-3; 8 bases fit TRBD1. The V gene end was trimmed by 6 bases and the J gene end by 0 bases; junction bases not matched to a gene: 17. From germline, CDR1 is SNHLY and CDR2 FYNNEI. The CDR3 covers 19 residues. In nucleotides, the CDR3 is TGTGCCAGCAGGGAGCTGGGACAGGCATGGGATTCTAGCACAGATACGCAGTATTTT. Residues: CASRELGQAWDSSTDTQYF.

The gene calls are TRBV5-6 and TRBJ1-4; 8 bases are shared with TRBD1. The CDR3 sequence is 14 residues long. In germline, CDR1 is SGHDT, CDR2 YYEEEE. V shed 4 bases and J 8 bases; nucleotides not matched to a gene: 7. This chain's CDR3 is CASSPDRVKEKLFF. CDR3 bases: TGTGCCAGCAGCCCGGACAGGGTGAAAGAAAAACTGTTTTTT.

The genes are TRBV4-1 and TRBJ1-1; 12 bases fit TRBD1. Looked up from germline, CDR1 is MGHRA and CDR2 is YSYEKL. J gave up 4 bases and V 8 bases, and 11 bases lay outside the gene matches. The CDR3 is made up of 16 amino acids. CDR3 in DNA: TGCGCCAGCTTTCCGAGGGACAGGGGGCTTTTCACTGAAGCTTTCTTT. The encoded protein is CASFPRDRGLFTEAFF.

The chain combines TRBV6-1 with TRBJ1-5, with D unclear. This CDR3 has 11 residues. The germline gives CDR1 MNHNS, CDR2 SASEGT. The ends were cut back, 2 bases at V and 6 bases at J, with 2 bases in the middle. The CDR3 coding sequence is TGTGCCAGCAGTGAACTTCAGCCCCAGCATTTT. It yields the protein CASSELQPQHF.

The chain employs TRBV20-1 and TRBJ1-1; 7 bases map to TRBD1. CDR1 DFQATT and CDR2 SNEGSKA come from the germline V gene (reference sequence). The CDR3 runs 11 residues. The CDR3 is CSLTGLGEAFF. The CDR3 coding sequence is TGCAGCCTGACAGGGTTGGGTGAAGCTTTCTTT.

The gene calls are TRBV19 and TRBJ2-3; no reliable D call. Per germline, CDR1 LNHDA and CDR2 SQIVND (reference sequence). CDR3 length equals 15 residues. Trimming stripped 4 bases from V and 0 bases from J, with 11 bases between. CDR3 coding DNA: TGTGCCAGTAGTAAACTTCGCGCCAGCACAGATACGCAGTATTTT. Amino acid sequence: CASSKLRASTDTQYF.

The J gene is TRBJ2-3, the V gene TRBV6-5; 7 positions match TRBD1. This CDR3 is built from 14 residues. Germline V lookup: CDR1 MNHEY, CDR2 SVGAGI. Unmatched junction bases numbered 1, after V lost 2 bases and J lost 2 bases. CDR3 sequence: CASSYGTATDTQYF. CDR3 in DNA: TGTGCCAGCAGTTACGGGACAGCCACAGATACGCAGTATTTT.